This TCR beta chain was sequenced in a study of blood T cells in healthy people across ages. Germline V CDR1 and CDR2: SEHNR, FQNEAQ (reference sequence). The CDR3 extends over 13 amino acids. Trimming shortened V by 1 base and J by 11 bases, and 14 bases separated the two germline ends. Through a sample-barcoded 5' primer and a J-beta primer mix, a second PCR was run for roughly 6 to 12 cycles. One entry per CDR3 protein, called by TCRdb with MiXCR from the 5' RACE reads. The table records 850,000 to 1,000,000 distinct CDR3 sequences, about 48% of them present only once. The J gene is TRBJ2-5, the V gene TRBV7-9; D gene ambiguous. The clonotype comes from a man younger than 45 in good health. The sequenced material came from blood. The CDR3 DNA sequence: TGTGCCAGCAGCTTAGACGGGCGAAGTGAGCAGTACTTC. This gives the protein CASSLDGRSEQYF.